This T cell receptor beta chain stems from a study of regulatory T cells in long-lasting Graves disease (dated by TCRdb to 2020 to 2022). For context, the study as a whole: Persistent Graves' disease meant more than 5 years of antithyroid drug treatment with TSH receptor autoantibodies that stayed positive. Persistent Graves' disease patients were compared with newly diagnosed Graves' disease patients by peripheral blood TCR sequencing and RNA sequencing. The study was registered as a clinical trial and conducted in China. A total of around 35 samples were covered by TCR sequencing, comprising 13 persistent and 20 or so newly diagnosed Graves' disease patients. Antithyroid drugs had been taken for 8.5 to 12 years on average by persistent Graves' disease patients in the clinical cohort.

The CDR3 goes from the cysteine to the phenylalanine over 15 residues. The sequence is cut down to CDR3 DNA, 45 bases in frame from base 1. Trimming removed 8 bases from V and 3 bases from J, leaving 16 bases between the germline ends. CDR1 and CDR2 were assigned from the germline V gene as SNHLY and FYNNEI. Study-level results and caveats: Lower TCR Shannon entropy and fewer highly expanded clones were observed in persistent Graves' disease patients than in newly diagnosed patients, which suggested clonal expansion. Peripheral blood alone was examined, since thyroid tissue, which constituted the primary lesion, could not be accessed. Persistent disease showed preferential use of TRBV28, TRBJ1-2 and TRBJ2-5, whereas newly diagnosed disease favored TRBV20-1 and TRBJ2-1. The small sample size was acknowledged by the authors as a limitation that may reduce accuracy. Sequencing and analysis were restricted to the TCR beta chain. Patients with persistent disease shared more public clonotypes (fewer than 3,000) than newly diagnosed patients did (966).

There are many counts of this clonotype. Its antigen remains undetermined. No per-base quality is available; no much larger clone lies one base away. The method was multiplex PCR. Instrument used: Illumina HiSeq 4000. TCR beta libraries were built with iRepertoire HTBI primers and Arm-PCR amplification of CDR3 regions. PCR products were gel purified before sequencing. For the original study's pipeline: Gene usage analysis of CDR3 amino acid clonotypes used the approximately 62 TRBV and 11 to 15 TRBJ segments found across samples. COPE and FqMerger were used to merge filtered high-quality paired reads into contigs. BLAST was used to align contigs to IMGT TRBV, TRBD and TRBJ reference genes, and CDR3 was defined according to IMGT. Any clonotype with a frequency above 0.1% was counted as a highly expanded clone. Repertoire diversity was measured by Shannon entropy, and V-J evenness by the Gini coefficient. Public clonotypes were defined as clonotypes shared by more than one individual. TCRdb handled the public reads itself, with Q25 trimming in fastp and clone calling in MiXCR, and kept productive beta chains. Rows are unified per CDR3 protein, each entry keeping the most common DNA and genes. The V and J calls, along with clone size, are taken from TCRdb and not from the paper's own processing. The sample profile shows 390,000 or so distinct CDR3 sequences; 23% of them were found once. The ten largest clones take up around 30% of the sample.

The time point label here, explained by the study, means: persistent/refractory GD, antithyroid drugs over 5 years with positive TRAb. RNA was extracted from PBMCs in TRIzol for both TCR sequencing and RNA sequencing. The diagnosis of Graves' disease followed American Thyroid Association guidelines. Patients for the study were recruited at an endocrinology department in Xi'an, China. From each patient, roughly 9 milliliters of peripheral blood was collected into an EDTA anticoagulant tube. Ficoll Paque Plus density gradient separation was used to isolate PBMCs, and no further T cell sorting was done. An Agilent 2100 Bioanalyzer and agarose gel were used to assess RNA quality, and a NanoDrop 2000 was used to measure RNA concentration.

The clonotype comes from a woman aged 35 to 49 with Graves disease. Donor details come from another sample of the same person, matched by shared clones. The chain employs TRBV2 and TRBJ2-2, with TRBD1 as a weak D call on 7 bases. Sequencing used peripheral blood mononuclear cells (PBMCs), obtained when the disease was refractory, from a patient treated with antithyroid drugs. At the DNA level, the sequence is TGTGCCAGCGCCGAGGGGGCGGGATACACCGGGGAGCTGTTTTTT. It encodes CASAEGAGYTGELFF.